These 24 T cell receptor beta chains share one sample of origin, sequenced in a study of tumor and adjacent non-tumor tissue in lung cancer. No cell sorting was done before RNA was extracted from the tissue. More than 3 cm separated this lung sample from the edge of the tumor. The library came from three nested PCR rounds adapted from ARM-PCR protocols. From the multiplex PCR reads, TCRdb called clonotypes with MiXCR, one entry per CDR3 protein. The repertoire holds about 75,000 distinct CDR3 sequences, nearly 70% seen once, with roughly 26% in the top ten. The specimen sequenced was distant non-tumor lung tissue. These receptors originate from a woman aged 45-60 years with non-small cell lung cancer.

This clonotype was detected once. A junction end diverges from the germline sequence, so it may reflect a read error. The V call is TRBV29-1, the J call TRBJ2-3, with D possibly TRBD1 on 6 matching bases. CDR1 and CDR2 (germline): SQVTM, ANQGSEA. The CDR3 has 12 amino acids. The CDR3 coding sequence is TGCGGCGTTGAACAGGGTGGTGATACGCAGTATTTT. It translates to CGVEQGGDTQYF.

The count of this clonotype is one. The CDR3 end shows no conserved phenylalanine or tryptophan, and so a read error is likely. The DNA is left out, because the CDR3 cannot be placed on it with certainty; the CDR3 is given as TCRdb lists it. The genes are TRBV20-1 and TRBJ2-3; whether TRBD2, the table's D call, matches the DNA was not checked. The length of the CDR3 is 16 amino acids, counting both ends. Germline CDR1 is DFQATT and CDR2 is SNEGSKA (reference sequence). CDR3 amino acids: CSARRGAIMHTDTQYY.

Turning to this clonotype: Compared with germline, one end of the junction differs, possibly owing to a read error. CDR3 bases: TGTGCCAGCACTTATATAGACAGGGGGAAACAGCCCCAACATTTT. Translating it yields CASTYIDRGKQPQHF. This chain uses TRBV6-1 with TRBJ1-5; 9 bases fit TRBD1. The length of the CDR3 is 15 residues. The germline V gene encodes CDR1 MNHNS and CDR2 SASEGT.

Comment on this clonotype: One end of the junction varies from germline; a read error may be responsible. V usage is TRBV11-1 and J usage is TRBJ2-1; 7 bases match TRBD1. Per the germline V gene, CDR1 is SGHAT and CDR2 is FQDESV (reference sequence). This CDR3 spans 14 amino acids. The CDR3 loop is CSSSLTVGQDEQLF. The CDR3 coding sequence is TGTTCCAGCAGCTTAACGGTTGGACAGGATGAGCAGCTCTTC.

With respect to this clonotype: A read error may produce the germline difference seen at one junction end. The rearrangement joins TRBV11-1 to TRBJ2-1, with no clear D. CDR1 and CDR2 (germline): SGHAT, FQDESV (reference sequence). The CDR3 has 13 amino acids. The CDR3 loop is CAGSLTPLDEQFF. CDR3 DNA sequence: TGTGCCGGCAGTCTAACTCCGCTGGATGAGCAGTTCTTC. Filled out from reference TRBV11-1 and TRBJ2-1, the complete variable domain reads EAEVAQSPRYKITEKSQAVAFWCDPISGHATLYWYRQILGQGPELLVQFQDESVVDDSQLPKDRFSAERLKGVDSTLKIQPAELGDSAMYLCAGSLTPLDEQFFGPGTRLTVL.

Regarding this clonotype: The junction differs from germline at one of its ends, possibly a read error. The V gene is TRBV28, the J gene TRBJ2-5; TRBD2 agrees at 8 bases. The CDR3 runs to 13 residues. Germline CDR1 reads MDHEN; CDR2 reads SYDVKM. The CDR3 DNA is TGTGCCATCAATAGCGGGATACGTGAGACCCAGTGCTTC. It is translated as CAINSGIRETQCF.

Notes on this clonotype: This may come from a read error, since a much larger clone is one base off. The CDR3 reads CASSLWEWNTDTQYF. CDR3 nucleotides: TGTGCCAGCAGCTTATGGGAATGGAACACAGATACGCAGTATTTT. This rearrangement joins TRBV5-6 to TRBJ2-3; unclear D gene. This CDR3 is 15 amino acids long. The V and J ends lost 2 bases and 2 bases respectively, with 12 bases between them. Germline CDR1 SGHDT, CDR2 YYEEEE.

As regards this clonotype: At one end, the junction sequence differs from germline, possibly due to a read error. This rearrangement joins TRBV4-1 to TRBJ1-1, with D possibly being TRBD1 (6 bases). This CDR3 is 16 amino acids long. Germline lookup yields CDR1 MGHRA and CDR2 YSYEKL. CDR3 protein: CASSQDHYRVNTEAFF. The CDR3 DNA reads TGCGCCAGTAGCCAAGATCATTACAGGGTGAACACTGAAGCTTTCTTT.

Concerning this clonotype itself: A much larger clonotype is one base distant, so this may be a read error. This chain joins TRBV29-1 and TRBJ1-1; TRBD1 aligns across 7 bases. This CDR3 is 14 amino acids long. The germline CDR1 and CDR2 sequences are SQVTM and ANQGSEA. The CDR3 DNA sequence: TGCAACGTTGCCGACCGACAGGGAAGGACTGAAGCTTTCTTT. Translation gives CNVADRQGRTEAFF.

Points on this clonotype: The CDR3 ends on some other residue instead of the conserved phenylalanine or tryptophan, so this is likely a read error. The CDR3 nucleotides are TGTCTCAGCAGCTTTAATCCGGGAACGAATGAGCAGTTCTTA. It specifies CLSSFNPGTNEQFL. The rearrangement links TRBV11-2 to TRBJ2-1; tentatively, D is TRBD2 (5 bases). The CDR3 spans 14 residues. Germline CDR1 and CDR2: SGHAT and FQNNGV.

This clonotype was found many times. A much larger clone differs by one base, so this may be a read error. CDR3 amino acids: CVSSTTGSEQYF. CDR3 in DNA: TGTGTCAGCAGTACCACAGGGAGCGAGCAGTACTTC. The rearrangement uses TRBV12-3 or TRBV12-4 and TRBJ2-7; maybe TRBD1 (6 bases). This CDR3 is built from 12 residues.

On this clonotype: Compared with germline, one end of the junction differs, possibly owing to a read error. V gene TRBV18 combines with J gene TRBJ2-7; 9 bases fit TRBD2. The CDR3 has 15 amino acids. Germline V gene data show CDR1 as KGHSH and CDR2 as LQKENI. The CDR3: CACSPPLAGGKEQYF. The DNA of the CDR3 is TGTGCCTGCTCACCTCCGTTGGCGGGAGGGAAAGAGCAGTACTTC.

There are a few counts of this clonotype. One end of the junction varies from germline; a read error may be responsible. This CDR3 reads CASIEALLIYEQYF. CDR3 DNA sequence: TGTGCCAGCATTGAAGCGCTTCTTATCTACGAGCAGTACTTC. The chain uses TRBV6-1 and TRBJ2-7; D not certain. This CDR3 has 14 amino acids. Germline V lookup: CDR1 MNHNS, CDR2 SASEGT.

This clonotype was detected only once. The junction differs from germline at one of its ends, possibly a read error. The chain employs TRBV13 and TRBJ2-2; TRBD1 aligns across 9 bases. Germline loops: CDR1 PRHDT, CDR2 FYEKMQ (reference sequence). The CDR3 totals 15 residues. The CDR3 nucleotides read TGTTCCAGCAGCTCCGGGACAGGGTCTACAGGGGAGCTGTTTTTT. This gives the protein CSSSSGTGSTGELFF. The full variable domain, in which reference TRBV13 and TRBJ2-2 provide the parts outside the CDR3, is AAGVIQSPRHLIKEKRETATLKCYPIPRHDTVYWYQQGPGQDPQFLISFYEKMQSDKGSIPDRFSAQQFSDYHSELNMSSLELGDSALYFCSSSSGTGSTGELFFGEGSRLTVL.

With respect to this clonotype: The final CDR3 position lacks the conserved phenylalanine or tryptophan, pointing to a likely read error. V usage is TRBV5-4 and J usage is TRBJ2-3, with TRBD1 identical over 7 bases. With 4 bases clipped from V and 2 bases from J, the junction kept 4 bases outside the gene matches. The CDR3 runs to 14 residues. Germline values: CDR1 SGHNT, CDR2 YYREEE (reference sequence). CDR3 DNA: TGTGCCAGCAGCCCGACAGGGATCACAGATACGCAGTATTTG. Protein: CASSPTGITDTQYL.

The sample holds one count of this clonotype. A read error may be the cause here, since a much bigger clone is one base away. The chain uses TRBV29-1 and TRBJ2-7; D is unclear. The CDR3 consists of 11 residues. The germline V gene has CDR1 SQVTM and CDR2 ANQGSEA. The CDR3 is CSVDRGYQQYF. CDR3 nucleotide sequence: TGCAGCGTTGATCGTGGCTACCAGCAGTACTTC.

This clonotype was detected ten times or more. The chain is built from TRBV5-5 and TRBJ2-6; D remains unclear. With 4 bases removed from V and 0 bases from J, the gap between germline ends came to 8 bases. The CDR3 has 15 residues. Germline assignment: CDR1 SGHKS and CDR2 YYEKEE (reference sequence). CDR3: CASSTPASGANVLTF. CDR3 bases: TGTGCCAGCAGCACCCCTGCCTCTGGGGCCAACGTCCTGACTTTC.

Remarks on this clonotype: A read error may produce the germline difference seen at one junction end. V gene TRBV11-3 combines with J gene TRBJ1-1; the D is unclear. The CDR3 is 13 amino acids. Per germline, CDR1 SGHNT and CDR2 YENEEA. CDR3 sequence: CTSTLEANTEAFF. The CDR3 DNA is TGTACCAGCACACTCGAGGCGAACACTGAAGCTTTCTTT.

Ten or more counts support this clonotype. The CDR3 region has the DNA TGTGCCAGCAGTTACTCGACCCCCGGACATTCTGGAAACACCATATATTTT. Encoded protein: CASSYSTPGHSGNTIYF. The J gene is TRBJ1-3, the V gene TRBV6-5; D might be TRBD1 (5 bases). This CDR3 spans 17 amino acids. The germline CDR1 and CDR2 sequences are MNHEY and SVGAGI. V shed 0 bases and J shed 1 base, with 13 bases lying between them.

Remarks on this clonotype: A much larger clone differs by one base, so this may be a read error. The genes are TRBV29-1 and TRBJ1-2; D is unclear. Germline-derived CDR1 and CDR2 are SQVTM and ANQGSEA. This CDR3 is built from 12 residues. The V end was cut by 5 bases, the J end by 8 bases, with 15 bases between. CDR3 in DNA: TGCAGCGTTCAGGACGCAGTTCAAGGCTACACCTTC. Its translation: CSVQDAVQGYTF.

Note on this clonotype: This could be a read error, since a much larger clone is one nucleotide away. The chain is built from TRBV4-2 and TRBJ2-7, with 7 bases aligning to TRBD1. The J call may be incorrect, as the DNA end agrees better with TRBJ2-1. Germline V gene data show CDR1 as LGHNA and CDR2 as YNFKEQ. CDR3 length: 15 amino acids. For the CDR3, the DNA is TGTGCCAGCAGCCAAGATTACCAGGGGGTACGAGAGCAGTTCTTC. Encoded protein: CASSQDYQGVREQFF.

Remarks on this clonotype: Possible read error: a much larger clone is one base away. CDR3 protein: CGAETGKSFF. CDR3 sequence (DNA): TGCGGTGCTGAGACAGGGAAATCTTTCTTT. The chain links TRBV20-1 to TRBJ1-1; 7 bases fit TRBD1. Germline-derived CDR1 and CDR2 are DFQATT and SNEGSKA (reference sequence). This CDR3 has 10 amino acids.

With respect to this clonotype: It is unclear where the CDR3 begins or ends on the DNA, so no DNA is shown, and the CDR3 is as TCRdb lists it. The V gene is TRBV11-2, the J gene TRBJ2-7; TRBD2 is the table's D call and was not checked against the DNA. The CDR3 is made up of 15 amino acids, end residues included. CDR1 and CDR2 (germline): SGHAT, FQNNGV. CDR3 sequence: CPSSPWASGSYERYF.

Concerning this clonotype itself: One junction end does not reproduce the germline sequence, and a read error may be involved. The CDR3 loop reads CVSSQEERAGNTIYF. CDR3 DNA sequence: TGTGTCAGCAGCCAAGAGGAGAGGGCTGGAAACACCATATATTTT. V and J are TRBV4-2 and TRBJ1-3; D ambiguous. This CDR3 is built from 15 residues. The germline gives CDR1 LGHNA, CDR2 YNFKEQ.